This is a list of T cell receptor beta chains from one sample in a study of blood T cell repertoires in COVID-19. The repertoire was sequenced with immunoSEQ multiplex PCR; TCRdb's copy has only in-frame clones and lacks some. This table holds 50,000 to 60,000 clones, 90% found once. Specimen: peripheral blood. The source is a woman of 80 years or more with acute or convalescent COVID-19. Each CDR3 is given with its conserved first and last residue. Each record gives: D gene, clone size, V gene, J gene, CDR3 protein, CDR3 DNA. A D gene is named only where the DNA matches it firmly. Not all rows give a size; the values are once, few, many and, for expanded clones, a class.

D gene: .; clone size: .; V gene: TRBV6-2/TRBV6-3; J gene: TRBJ2-4; CDR3 protein: CASSSHWGFLAKNIQYF; CDR3 DNA: TGTGCCAGCAGTTCCCATTGGGGCTTCTTAGCCAAAAACATTCAGTACTTC
D gene: TRBD2; clone size: .; V gene: TRBV30; J gene: TRBJ2-1; CDR3 protein: CAWSGTGGRENVFWQFF; CDR3 DNA: TGTGCCTGGAGTGGTACTGGAGGGCGGGAGAACGTGTTCTGGCAGTTCTTC
D gene: TRBD1; clone size: .; V gene: TRBV9; J gene: TRBJ2-7; CDR3 protein: CASGGQGFYEQYF; CDR3 DNA: TGTGCCAGCGGGGGACAGGGGTTCTACGAGCAGTACTTC
D gene: .; clone size: .; V gene: TRBV3-1/TRBV3-2; J gene: TRBJ1-5; CDR3 protein: CASSQDFGGNQPQHF; CDR3 DNA: TGTGCCAGCAGTCAAGATTTCGGGGGGAATCAGCCCCAGCATTTT
D gene: .; clone size: .; V gene: TRBV7-8; J gene: TRBJ1-4; CDR3 protein: CASSFRDRHGEKLFF; CDR3 DNA: TGTGCCAGCAGCTTCCGCGACAGGCATGGTGAAAAACTGTTTTTT
D gene: TRBD2; clone size: .; V gene: TRBV3-1/TRBV3-2; J gene: TRBJ2-3; CDR3 protein: CASSQASSGRDTQYF; CDR3 DNA: TGTGCCAGCAGCCAAGCCTCTAGCGGGAGGGATACGCAGTATTTT
D gene: TRBD1; clone size: .; V gene: TRBV6-5; J gene: TRBJ1-2; CDR3 protein: CASSYSAQGNYGYTF; CDR3 DNA: TGTGCCAGCAGTTACTCGGCACAGGGGAACTATGGCTACACCTTC
D gene: TRBD1; clone size: .; V gene: TRBV10-3; J gene: TRBJ1-2; CDR3 protein: CAISESMLKDRGLRYGYTF; CDR3 DNA: TGTGCCATCAGTGAGTCGATGCTAAAGGACAGGGGGCTGCGCTATGGCTACACCTTC
D gene: .; clone size: .; V gene: TRBV30; J gene: TRBJ2-1; CDR3 protein: CACQPNYNEQFF; CDR3 DNA: TGTGCCTGCCAACCTAATTACAATGAGCAGTTCTTC
D gene: TRBD1; clone size: .; V gene: TRBV29-1; J gene: TRBJ2-7; CDR3 protein: CSVGKGQSYEQYF; CDR3 DNA: TGCAGCGTCGGCAAGGGACAGTCCTACGAGCAGTACTTC
D gene: .; clone size: .; V gene: TRBV27; J gene: TRBJ1-5; CDR3 protein: CASSLGPGNNQPQHF; CDR3 DNA: TGTGCCAGCAGTTTGGGCCCCGGGAACAATCAGCCCCAGCATTTT
D gene: TRBD1; clone size: once; V gene: TRBV7-8; J gene: TRBJ1-5; CDR3 protein: CASSLGTGSNQPQHF; CDR3 DNA: TGTGCCAGCAGCTTAGGGACAGGGAGCAATCAGCCCCAGCATTTT
D gene: .; clone size: .; V gene: TRBV12-3/TRBV12-4; J gene: TRBJ1-1; CDR3 protein: CASSAAGQTFF; CDR3 DNA: TGTGCCAGCAGTGCGGCAGGGCAAACTTTCTTT